Included here is one T cell receptor beta chain sequence, with context. The table came from immunoSEQ multiplex PCR; TCRdb's copy has only in-frame clones and leaves some out. The sample carries about 160,000 clones, 96% recorded once. The sample comes from a study of control samples from healthy donors and cancer patients. Germline loops: CDR1 SGHVS, CDR2 FNYEAQ. This CDR3 contains 14 residues. V was shortened by 1 base and J by 8 bases, with 9 bases between the two germline ends. This TCR was sampled from a woman aged 30 to 39 in good health. The genes are TRBV7-6 and TRBJ1-6; D is ambiguous. The sequencing sample was made of blood. The CDR3 DNA sequence: TGTGCCAGCAGCTTAGGATACCCCGATTCACCCCTCCACTTT. Residues: CASSLGYPDSPLHF.